This TCR beta chain was sequenced for a study of T-cell reconstitution after alpha-beta-depleted transplantation in children. The study, taken as a whole, reports: The study reportedly traced alpha-beta T cells about two months after transplant to several hundred expanded graft clones.

This clonotype occurred a few times. What it recognizes is unknown. Unique molecular identifiers were incorporated during preparation of the TCRbeta library. TCRdb independently ran MiXCR on the PCR reads; one entry per CDR3 protein. The data show almost 600,000 distinct CDR3 sequences, about a quarter seen once. Germline-derived CDR1 and CDR2 are DFQATT and SNEGSKA (reference sequence). The CDR3 is made up of 14 amino acids. Deletions cut 2 bases from V and 6 bases from J, with 14 bases between. The clonotype originates from a boy under two years old with Wiskott-Aldrich syndrome, due to receive a stem cell transplant. The sequences come from PBMCs, collected before TCRalphabeta/CD19-depleted stem cell transplant. V gene TRBV20-1 combines with J gene TRBJ2-1; D possibly uses TRBD1 or TRBD2 (5 bases each). CDR3 amino acids: CSARPGRFGNEQFF. The DNA of the CDR3 is TGCAGTGCTAGACCGGGACGGTTCGGCAATGAGCAGTTCTTC.